Listed below are T cell receptor beta chains from one sample, sequenced in a study of T cell responses to AZD1222 COVID-19 vaccine. TCRdb keeps only in-frame clones here, not all; method: immunoSEQ multiplex PCR. Of 80,000 to 100,000 clones detected, roughly 86% appear once; the ten largest clones hold approximately 2.8%. This material consisted of peripheral blood, taken on day 0 of MenACWY control vaccination. Receptors originate from an adult in good health. CDR3s include the opening cysteine and the closing phenylalanine or tryptophan. The order of the fields is V gene, clone size, J gene, CDR3 length, CDR3 protein. Clone size is given for some rows only: seen once, a few or many times, or a class if the clone is expanded.

v_gene: TRBV7-9
abundance: many
j_gene: TRBJ1-3
len: 15
CDR3aa: CASSPGTGAGNTIYF

v_gene: TRBV27
abundance: .
j_gene: TRBJ2-3
len: 15
CDR3aa: CASSSFLLRSDTQYF

v_gene: TRBV20-1
abundance: .
j_gene: TRBJ2-2
len: 11
CDR3aa: CSAKGTGELFF

v_gene: TRBV6-5
abundance: .
j_gene: TRBJ1-2
len: 14
CDR3aa: CASSSPGQGHGYTF

v_gene: TRBV27
abundance: .
j_gene: TRBJ2-2
len: 13
CDR3aa: CASSFQNTGELFF

v_gene: TRBV6-5
abundance: .
j_gene: TRBJ2-3
len: 14
CDR3aa: CASSYSLDKDTQYF

v_gene: TRBV19
abundance: .
j_gene: TRBJ1-2
len: 17
CDR3aa: CASSRNVGDNKFYGYTF

v_gene: TRBV4-3
abundance: once
j_gene: TRBJ1-2
len: 15
CDR3aa: CASSQGGDGVSGYTF

v_gene: TRBV30
abundance: .
j_gene: TRBJ1-2
len: 13
CDR3aa: CAWSPGGTYGYTF

v_gene: TRBV19
abundance: .
j_gene: TRBJ2-1
len: 14
CDR3aa: CASRKDRANNEQFF

v_gene: TRBV15
abundance: .
j_gene: TRBJ2-7
len: 15
CDR3aa: CATSRDPLAGVEQYF

v_gene: TRBV4-1
abundance: .
j_gene: TRBJ1-1
len: 15
CDR3aa: CASSQLVQGSTEAFF

v_gene: TRBV3-1/TRBV3-2
abundance: .
j_gene: TRBJ2-3
len: 16
CDR3aa: CASSPYPGQGRDTQYF

v_gene: TRBV6-5
abundance: .
j_gene: TRBJ2-7
len: 15
CDR3aa: CASSYSGGGANEQYF

v_gene: TRBV5-6
abundance: once
j_gene: TRBJ1-1
len: 15
CDR3aa: CASSFIGTGLSVAFF

v_gene: TRBV5-4
abundance: .
j_gene: TRBJ2-7
len: 15
CDR3aa: CASSPRGAGPYEQYF

v_gene: TRBV6-5
abundance: .
j_gene: TRBJ2-7
len: 14
CDR3aa: CASSPRQGPYEQYF

v_gene: TRBV12-3/TRBV12-4
abundance: .
j_gene: TRBJ1-5
len: 12
CDR3aa: CASSFNDRPQHF

v_gene: TRBV10-3
abundance: .
j_gene: TRBJ1-5
len: 13
CDR3aa: CAISPGQNQPQHF

v_gene: TRBV6-4
abundance: .
j_gene: TRBJ2-3
len: 17
CDR3aa: CASSDSKTSGGIDTQYF

v_gene: TRBV7-2
abundance: .
j_gene: TRBJ1-2
len: 15
CDR3aa: CASSLGQRLIYGYTF

v_gene: TRBV6-2/TRBV6-3
abundance: .
j_gene: TRBJ1-2
len: 16
CDR3aa: CASSSSVRGSNYGYTF

v_gene: TRBV7-9
abundance: .
j_gene: TRBJ1-5
len: 14
CDR3aa: CASSFGTGHQPQHF

v_gene: TRBV6-2/TRBV6-3
abundance: .
j_gene: TRBJ1-6
len: 15
CDR3aa: CASSYGVGRGTPLHF

v_gene: TRBV2
abundance: .
j_gene: TRBJ2-7
len: 13
CDR3aa: CASRDIGQYEQYF

v_gene: TRBV6-5
abundance: .
j_gene: TRBJ2-7
len: 12
CDR3aa: CASSGVSYEQYF

v_gene: TRBV28
abundance: .
j_gene: TRBJ2-6
len: 15
CDR3aa: CASSSTRSGANVLTF

v_gene: TRBV9
abundance: .
j_gene: TRBJ2-1
len: 18
CDR3aa: CASSVGTALGRGENEQFF

v_gene: TRBV25-1
abundance: .
j_gene: TRBJ2-4
len: 16
CDR3aa: CASSDGTGGLRNIQYF

v_gene: TRBV6-5
abundance: .
j_gene: TRBJ1-5
len: 15
CDR3aa: CASSYTRHGNQPQHF

v_gene: TRBV19
abundance: .
j_gene: TRBJ1-1
len: 14
CDR3aa: CASSIVGRNTEAFF

v_gene: TRBV9
abundance: .
j_gene: TRBJ2-1
len: 13
CDR3aa: CASSVATWDEQFF

v_gene: TRBV5-1
abundance: .
j_gene: TRBJ2-7
len: 13
CDR3aa: CASSLDSGYEQYF

v_gene: TRBV5-1
abundance: .
j_gene: TRBJ2-7
len: 15
CDR3aa: CASSLGGPGYYEQYF

v_gene: TRBV24-1
abundance: .
j_gene: TRBJ2-4
len: 14
CDR3aa: CATSEPGQGNIQYF

v_gene: TRBV10-2
abundance: .
j_gene: TRBJ1-4
len: 18
CDR3aa: CASILKPRFRGANEKLFF

v_gene: TRBV19
abundance: .
j_gene: TRBJ2-1
len: 21
CDR3aa: CASSIDRASMLKGSTESEQFF

v_gene: TRBV3-1/TRBV3-2
abundance: .
j_gene: TRBJ1-2
len: 12
CDR3aa: CASSQTSRGYTF

v_gene: TRBV21-1
abundance: .
j_gene: TRBJ1-4
len: 16
CDR3aa: CASSKGVGHSNEKLFF

v_gene: TRBV4-3
abundance: .
j_gene: TRBJ1-4
len: 15
CDR3aa: CASSQDGTGYEKLFF

v_gene: TRBV4-3
abundance: .
j_gene: TRBJ2-6
len: 16
CDR3aa: CASSQETASGANVLTF

v_gene: TRBV6-2/TRBV6-3
abundance: .
j_gene: TRBJ2-1
len: 12
CDR3aa: CASSYAYNEQFF

v_gene: TRBV30
abundance: .
j_gene: TRBJ1-2
len: 14
CDR3aa: CAWSAGQGNYGYTF

v_gene: TRBV7-2
abundance: once
j_gene: TRBJ1-5
len: 13
CDR3aa: CASSFPGPQPQHF

v_gene: TRBV9
abundance: .
j_gene: TRBJ1-2
len: 13
CDR3aa: CASSVVSGYGYTF